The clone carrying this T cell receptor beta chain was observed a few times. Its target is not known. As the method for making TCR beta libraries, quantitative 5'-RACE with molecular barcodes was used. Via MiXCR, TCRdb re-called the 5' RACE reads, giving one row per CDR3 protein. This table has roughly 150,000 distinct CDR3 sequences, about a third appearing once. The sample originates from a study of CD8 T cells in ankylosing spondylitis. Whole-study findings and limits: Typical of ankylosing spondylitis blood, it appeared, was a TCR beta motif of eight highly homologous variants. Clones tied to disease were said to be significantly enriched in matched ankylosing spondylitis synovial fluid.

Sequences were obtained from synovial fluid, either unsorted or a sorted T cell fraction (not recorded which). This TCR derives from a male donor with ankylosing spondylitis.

The DNA for the CDR3 is TGTGCCAGCTCACTACTAGCGGGGGGAAACAATGAGCAGTTCTTC. This encodes CASSLLAGGNNEQFF. The rearrangement uses TRBV18 and TRBJ2-1, with 12 bases matching TRBD2. The germline V gene has CDR1 KGHSH and CDR2 LQKENI. V lost 4 bases, J lost 5 bases, and 3 bases stayed unmatched. The CDR3 length is 15 residues.